The rows below give T cell receptor beta chains drawn from one sample of a study of PD-1 blockade in classical Hodgkin lymphoma. Libraries were prepared by immunoSEQ multiplex PCR; TCRdb keeps only in-frame clonotypes and omits some of them. The top ten hold about 2.7% of the sample, which has about 85,000 clones, 80% to 95% seen once. The sequencing used peripheral blood mononuclear cells (PBMCs), collected before the second cycle of nivolumab. Receptor source: a human donor with classical Hodgkin lymphoma. Each CDR3 is given with its conserved first and last residue. The D gene is left open where the match is weak. Size values are once, few and many counts, or a class for expanded clones, and some rows have none.

abundance | j_gene | d_gene | v_gene | CDR3aa | CDR3nt
once | TRBJ2-6 | - | TRBV7-3 | CASSLTPLGGANVLTF | TGTGCCAGCAGCTTAACTCCCCTCGGTGGGGCCAACGTCCTGACTTTC
- | TRBJ2-1 | - | TRBV19 | CASSIVRGSEQFF | TGTGCCAGTAGTATAGTAAGAGGGAGCGAGCAGTTCTTC
- | TRBJ2-7 | - | TRBV6-5 | CASSLGLTVYEQYF | TGTGCCAGCAGCTTAGGACTAACCGTCTACGAGCAGTACTTC
- | TRBJ2-2 | TRBD2 | TRBV27 | CASSLSLGGVNFGELFF | TGTGCCAGCAGTTTATCTCTCGGGGGGGTGAACTTCGGGGAGCTGTTTTTT
- | TRBJ1-2 | TRBD1 | TRBV2 | CASSEATGDGYTF | TGTGCCAGCAGTGAAGCAACAGGGGATGGCTACACCTTC
- | TRBJ1-1 | - | TRBV27 | CASSPINRFEAFF | TGTGCCAGCAGCCCCATAAACAGGTTTGAAGCTTTCTTT
- | TRBJ2-3 | - | TRBV19 | CASKRRTEYTDTQYF | TGTGCCAGTAAGCGTAGAACAGAGTACACAGATACGCAGTATTTT
- | TRBJ2-7 | - | TRBV18 | CASSPIGLQGEQYF | TGTGCCAGCTCACCCATTGGTTTACAGGGCGAGCAGTACTTC
- | TRBJ2-1 | - | TRBV10-3 | CAIGLGDEQFF | TGTGCCATCGGATTGGGCGATGAGCAGTTCTTC
- | TRBJ1-2 | - | TRBV15 | CATSREDYGYTF | TGTGCCACCAGCAGAGAGGACTATGGCTACACCTTC
- | TRBJ1-4 | - | TRBV9 | CASRTSGEEKLFF | TGTGCCAGCAGAACATCAGGGGAAGAAAAACTGTTTTTT
- | TRBJ2-5 | TRBD2 | TRBV19 | CASSIEGTSGRAFETQYF | TGTGCCAGTAGTATAGAAGGGACTAGCGGGAGGGCCTTCGAGACCCAGTACTTC
- | TRBJ2-7 | - | TRBV27 | CASSLQGNEQYF | TGTGCCAGCAGTTTACAGGGTAACGAGCAGTACTTC
- | TRBJ2-7 | TRBD2 | TRBV7-9 | CASSFGLAARVHEQYF | TGTGCCAGCAGCTTCGGACTAGCGGCTAGAGTCCACGAGCAGTACTTC
- | TRBJ2-1 | - | TRBV18 | CASSSAAEEQFF | TGTGCCAGCTCATCCGCCGCGGAGGAGCAGTTCTTC
- | TRBJ1-2 | TRBD1 | TRBV19 | CASSILGTGRYGYTF | TGTGCCAGTAGTATTCTCGGGACAGGTCGATATGGCTACACCTTC
- | TRBJ2-7 | - | TRBV7-9 | CASNRRDGMIGQYF | TGTGCCAGCAATAGAAGGGACGGGATGATTGGGCAGTACTTC
- | TRBJ2-7 | - | TRBV5-1 | CASSLDGLYEQYF | TGCGCCAGCAGCTTGGATGGGCTCTACGAGCAGTACTTC
- | TRBJ2-1 | TRBD2 | TRBV11-3 | CASSSTTGLGLAGVRNEQFF | TGTGCCAGCAGCTCAACCACCGGCCTCGGACTAGCGGGAGTTCGGAATGAGCAGTTCTTC
- | TRBJ2-4 | TRBD2 | TRBV7-9 | CASSLTSGRGIQYF | TGTGCCAGCAGCTTAACTAGCGGGAGGGGCATTCAGTACTTC